This TCR beta chain was recorded in a study of T-cell reconstitution after alpha-beta-depleted transplantation in children. Study-level points and caveats: Fresh T-cell production supplied most of the T-cell counts and diversity seen one year after transplant. As was reported, about two months after transplant, alpha-beta T cells came from several hundred expanded graft clones.

Construction of the TCRbeta library involved unique molecular identifiers. TCRdb passed the PCR reads through MiXCR, listing each CDR3 protein once. The profile shows approximately 210,000 distinct CDR3 sequences, around a sixth of them singletons. A few counts support this clonotype. The antigen is undetermined. Losses at the gene ends were 3 bases for V and 3 bases for J; bases not matched to a gene: 11. The CDR3 is 17 amino acids. The germline V gene encodes CDR1 LGHDT and CDR2 YNNKEL (reference sequence). This clonotype was sampled from a male patient under 10 years old who had a stem cell transplant for acute lymphoblastic leukemia, so the T cells may come from the graft donor. The rearrangement links TRBV3-1 to TRBJ2-3, with 8 bases that match TRBD2. Source: PBMCs, mostly from graft donor cells, taken 360 days after TCRalphabeta/CD19-depleted stem cell transplant. CDR3 coding DNA: TGTGCCAGCAGCCAGTTTATTCGGGGGGGGCCGACAGATACGCAGTATTTT. This encodes CASSQFIRGGPTDTQYF.